The 10 T cell receptor delta chains below were found in one sample sequenced in a study of γδ T cells in repeated Plasmodium falciparum infection. Flow sorting of PBMC yielded separate Vgamma9/Vdelta2+ and Vdelta2-negative gammadelta T cell populations for bulk repertoire analysis. TCRdb re-called the multiplex PCR reads through CATT. This sample carries over 55,000 delta-chain clones, around 1.8% of them seen once, and the ten largest clones take about 15%. Sequencing was done on a sample of gamma-delta T cells from blood. The source is a pool of human donors (malaria-infected and uninfected, not separated).

A note on this clone: TCRdb shows a much larger clone's protein in place of this DNA's translation, and the two differ at residue 14, likely through a read error; the protein shown is translated from the DNA. The V call is TRDV1, the J call TRDJ1; D assignment may be TRDD2 or TRDD3 (5 bases each). Trimming took 1 base from V and 0 from J, leaving 27 bases between them. Germline V gives CDR1 TSWWSYY, CDR2 QGS. The CDR3 length is 21 residues. DNA of the CDR3: TGTGCTCTTGGGGAACCCGGCCTTCTTTACCGCTGGGCCCCTTACACCGATAAACTCATCTTT. This codes for CALGEPGLLYRWAPYTDKLIF.

About this clone: A far larger clone is only one base removed, so a read error is likely. Other DNA sequences in this specimen translate into the identical CDR3. The chain employs TRDV1 and TRDJ1; 10 bases align to TRDD3. The J gene, missing from TCRdb, was assigned here through DNA to germline matching. This CDR3 has 22 amino acids. CDR1 and CDR2 from the germline V gene are TSWWSYY and QGS. With V trimmed by 0 bases and J by 0 bases, 19 bases remained unmatched. The CDR3 region is CALGELSYNVLLGDAYTDKLIF. The CDR3, as DNA: TGTGCTCTTGGGGAACTGAGCTACAACGTCTTACTGGGGGATGCTTACACCGATAAACTCATCTTT.

Turning to this clone: A far larger clone is one nucleotide away, so this likely arose from a read error. Different DNA sequences within this sample yield the same CDR3. A V gene of TRDV1 was called, but no J gene was assigned; TRDD3, as called in the table, went unchecked against the DNA. The CDR3 is made up of 20 amino acids. Germline V CDR1 and CDR2: TSWWSYY, QGS. The CDR3 loop is CALGNKRGLLGDLNTDKLIF. The CDR3 DNA reads as TGTGCTCTTGGGAACAAAAGAGGGCTACTGGGGGATTTAAACACCGATAAGCTCATCTTT.

There are many counts of this clone. Other DNA variants within this sample encode the same CDR3. The chain employs TRDV1 and TRDJ1, with 8 bases that match TRDD3. The CDR3 sequence is 20 residues long. The germline V gene has CDR1 TSWWSYY and CDR2 QGS. V was pared by 2 bases and J by 4 bases, with 21 bases of the junction left unmatched. The CDR3 protein is CALGESLYWGIPKTYDKLIF. The CDR3 nucleotides are TGTGCTCTTGGGGAATCATTGTATTGGGGGATCCCCAAGACTTACGATAAACTCATCTTT.

As to this clone: The TCRdb protein, from a much larger clone, departs from this DNA's translation at residue 5, likely by read error; the protein shown derives from the DNA. The J gene is TRDJ1, the V gene TRDV3, with D perhaps TRDD3 (6 bases). The germline V gene has CDR1 TVYSNPD and CDR2 GDNSRS (reference sequence). The CDR3 runs 22 residues. Trimming pared 2 bases from V and 2 bases from J, leaving 39 bases between. CDR3 sequence (DNA): TGTGCCTTTCGTAAAGGGCGCTTCTCCCCTTTCTGGGGTCCAGGGAGAACCGATAAACTCATCTTT. Translation: CAFRKGRFSPFWGPGRTDKLIF. The full variable domain, completed using reference TRDV3 and TRDJ1, is CDKVTQSSPDQTVASGSEVVLLCTYDTVYSNPDLFWYRIRPDYSFQFVFYGDNSRSEGADFTQGRFSVKHILTQKAFHLVISPVRTEDSATYYCAFRKGRFSPFWGPGRTDKLIFGKGTRVTVEP.

The table lists this clone with many counts. This CDR3 reads CALGDRVLRPKTVLGETYTDKLIF. For the CDR3, the DNA is TGTGCTCTTGGGGACAGGGTGCTACGCCCAAAAACGGTATTGGGGGAAACGTACACCGATAAACTCATCTTT. The chain is built from TRDV1 and TRDJ1, with 7 bases matching TRDD3. The J segment lost 0 bases and the V segment lost 3 bases, leaving 31 bases of the junction unmatched. Germline V gene lookup returns CDR1 TSWWSYY and CDR2 QGS. The CDR3 runs 24 residues.

Of note for this clone: The TCRdb protein comes from a much larger clone and disagrees with this DNA's translation at residue 18, likely due to a read error; the protein given here is derived from the DNA. In DNA form, the CDR3 reads TGTGCTCTTGGGGAAACAGGCCTTCGACACCTTGGGGGATACCGAGGTTGGAGTACCGATAAACTCATCTTT. Amino acid sequence: CALGETGLRHLGGYRGWSTDKLIF. The chain recombines TRDV1 with TRDJ1; 10 positions agree with TRDD3. Germline matching of the DNA provided the J gene here, since TCRdb leaves it blank. V lost 2 bases, J lost 2 bases, and 29 bases stayed unmatched. The CDR3 loop spans 24 amino acids. Germline V gene data show CDR1 as TSWWSYY and CDR2 as QGS.

This clone was seen ten or more times. A far larger clone is one nucleotide away, so this likely arose from a read error. This CDR3 is also generated by other DNA sequences in the sample. The J gene is TRDJ1, the V gene TRDV3, with TRDD3 identical over 10 bases. CDR3 length equals 20 residues. Germline V CDR1 and CDR2: TVYSNPD, GDNSRS (reference sequence). The CDR3 region is CAFIFSTELGDPGATDKLIF. The CDR3 DNA reads TGCGCCTTTATTTTCTCTACGGAACTGGGGGATCCAGGGGCCACCGATAAACTCATCTTT.

Only a few counts were recorded for this clone. A far larger clone is only one base removed, so a read error is likely. Other DNA sequences from this sample encode an identical CDR3 as well. This chain connects TRDV1 to TRDJ2; 12 positions match TRDD3. TCRdb gives no J gene; it was assigned here by matching the DNA to germline. The CDR3 extends over 23 amino acids. Losses at the gene ends were 2 bases for V and 0 bases for J; bases not matched to a gene: 19. From germline, CDR1 is TSWWSYY and CDR2 QGS. This CDR3 reads CALGELGRETYWGILSLTAQLFF. The CDR3 nucleotides read TGTGCTCTTGGGGAATTAGGTAGGGAGACCTACTGGGGGATACTCTCTTTGACAGCACAACTCTTCTTT.

The sample holds a few counts of this clone. Translating this DNA gives a protein that differs at residue 15 from the TCRdb one, which belongs to a much larger clone; a read error is likely, and the protein shown is this translation. The V gene is TRAV38-2/DV8, the J gene TRDJ1, with 8 bases aligning to TRDD3. Germline V gives CDR1 TSESDYY, CDR2 QEAYKQQN. The CDR3 is 27 residues long. With 0 bases clipped from V and 0 bases from J, the junction kept 37 bases outside the gene matches. The CDR3, as DNA: TGTGCTTATAGGAGCGCGGAACTCTTCTTCTGGTCTTCGTCAGGATCGACTGGGGGGTCGTACACCGATAAACTCATCTTT. Its translation is CAYRSAELFFWSSSGSTGGSYTDKLIF.